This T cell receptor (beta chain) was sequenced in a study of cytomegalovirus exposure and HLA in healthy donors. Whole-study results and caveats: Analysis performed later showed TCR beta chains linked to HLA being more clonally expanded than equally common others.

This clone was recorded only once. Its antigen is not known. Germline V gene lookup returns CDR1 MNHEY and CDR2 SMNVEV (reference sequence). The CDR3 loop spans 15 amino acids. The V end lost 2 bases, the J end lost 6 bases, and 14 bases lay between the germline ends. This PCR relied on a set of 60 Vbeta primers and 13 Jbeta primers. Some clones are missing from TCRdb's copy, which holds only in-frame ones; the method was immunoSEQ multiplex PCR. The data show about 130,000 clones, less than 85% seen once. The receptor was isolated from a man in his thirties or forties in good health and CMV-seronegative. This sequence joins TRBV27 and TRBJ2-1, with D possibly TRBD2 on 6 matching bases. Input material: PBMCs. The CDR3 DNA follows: TGTGCCAGCAGTTTAAGTCTAGGGACTTTCAATGAGCAGTTCTTC. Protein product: CASSLSLGTFNEQFF.